Below, one TCR beta chain is given with its context. These data originate in a study of early T cells in non-severe SARS-CoV-2 infection. Individual cDNA molecules were tagged with unique molecular identifiers, the study reported. TCRdb reanalysed the 5' RACE reads using MiXCR and keeps one entry per CDR3 protein. The table records some 71,000 distinct CDR3 sequences, around 13% of them present only once. The source material was whole blood. This sequence originates from an adult who was a healthcare worker with PCR-confirmed SARS-CoV-2 infection or an uninfected control (not recorded which).

The CDR3 sequence: CASSLGGGGTGELFF. DNA of the CDR3: TGTGCCAGCAGCTTAGGTGGGGGCGGCACCGGGGAGCTGTTTTTT. The genes are TRBV7-2 and TRBJ2-2; D is possibly TRBD1 (6 bases). This CDR3 is built from 15 residues. Germline loops: CDR1 SGHTA, CDR2 FQGNSA. Deletions cut 1 base from V and 4 bases from J, with 10 bases between.